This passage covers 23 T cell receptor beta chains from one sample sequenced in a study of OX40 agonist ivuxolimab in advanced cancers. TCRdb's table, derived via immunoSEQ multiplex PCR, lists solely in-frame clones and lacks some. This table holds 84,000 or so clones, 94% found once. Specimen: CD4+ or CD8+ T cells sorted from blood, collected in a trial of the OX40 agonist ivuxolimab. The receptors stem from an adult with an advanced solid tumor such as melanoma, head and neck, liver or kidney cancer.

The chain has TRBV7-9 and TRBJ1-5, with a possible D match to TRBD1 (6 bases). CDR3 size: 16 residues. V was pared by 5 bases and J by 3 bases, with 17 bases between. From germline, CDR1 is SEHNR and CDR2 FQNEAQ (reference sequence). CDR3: CASSDGQLGPNQPQHF. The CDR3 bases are TGTGCCAGCAGCGATGGACAGTTAGGGCCCAATCAGCCCCAGCATTTT.

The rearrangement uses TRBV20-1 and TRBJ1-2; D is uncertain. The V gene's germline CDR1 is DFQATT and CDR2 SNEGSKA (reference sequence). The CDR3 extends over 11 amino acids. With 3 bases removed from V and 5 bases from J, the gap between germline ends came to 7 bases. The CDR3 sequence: CSARDLYGYTF. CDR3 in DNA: TGCAGTGCTAGGGATCTATATGGCTACACCTTC.

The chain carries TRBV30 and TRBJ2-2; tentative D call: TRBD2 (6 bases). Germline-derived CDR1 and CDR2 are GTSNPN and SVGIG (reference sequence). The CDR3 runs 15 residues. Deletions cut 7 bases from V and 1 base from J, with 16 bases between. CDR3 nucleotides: TGTGCCTTTTGGGGGGACCCCCGGAACACCGGGGAGCTGTTTTTT. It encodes CAFWGDPRNTGELFF.

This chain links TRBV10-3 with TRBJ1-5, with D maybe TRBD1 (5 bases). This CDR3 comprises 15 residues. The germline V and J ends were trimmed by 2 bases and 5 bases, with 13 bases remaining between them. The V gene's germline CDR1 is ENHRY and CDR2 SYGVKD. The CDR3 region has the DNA TGTGCCATCAGTGAGATTTGGGGGTCCGATCAGCCCCAGCATTTT. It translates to CAISEIWGSDQPQHF.

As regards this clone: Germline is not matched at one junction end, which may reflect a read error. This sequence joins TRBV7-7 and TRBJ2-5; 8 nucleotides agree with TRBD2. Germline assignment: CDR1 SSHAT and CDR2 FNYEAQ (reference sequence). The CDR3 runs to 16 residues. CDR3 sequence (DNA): TGTGCTAGCAGCCGAAGGACTAGCCTAGTCGGAGAGACCCAGTACTTC. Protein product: CASSRRTSLVGETQYF.

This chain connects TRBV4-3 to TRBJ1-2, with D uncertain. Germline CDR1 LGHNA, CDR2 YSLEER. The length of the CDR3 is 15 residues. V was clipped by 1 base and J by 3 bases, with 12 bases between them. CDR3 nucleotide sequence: TGCGCCAGCAGCCAAGGACCCAGCCAGGACTATGGCTACACCTTC. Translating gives CASSQGPSQDYGYTF.

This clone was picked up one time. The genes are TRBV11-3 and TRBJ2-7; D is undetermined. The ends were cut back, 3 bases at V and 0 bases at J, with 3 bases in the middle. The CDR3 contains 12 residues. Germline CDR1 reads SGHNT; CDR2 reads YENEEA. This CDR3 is CASSFPSYEQYF. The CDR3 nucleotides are TGTGCCAGCAGCTTCCCCTCCTACGAGCAGTACTTC.

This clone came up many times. The CDR3 loop reads CASSRRGIDHTYEQYF. The DNA for the CDR3 is TGTGCCAGCAGTCGCAGGGGAATCGACCATACCTACGAGCAGTACTTC. The chain has TRBV5-6 and TRBJ2-7; tentative D call: TRBD1 (6 bases). This CDR3 comprises 16 residues. Between the trimmed V and J ends, which lost 5 bases and 2 bases, there was a span of 20 bases. CDR1 and CDR2 from the germline V gene are SGHDT and YYEEEE. Looking up the rest from reference TRBV5-6 and TRBJ2-7 gives the full variable domain: DAGVTQSPTHLIKTRGQQVTLRCSPKSGHDTVSWYQQALGQGPQFIFQYYEEEERQRGNFPDRFSGHQFPNYSSELNVNALLLGDSALYLCASSRRGIDHTYEQYFGPGTRLTVT.

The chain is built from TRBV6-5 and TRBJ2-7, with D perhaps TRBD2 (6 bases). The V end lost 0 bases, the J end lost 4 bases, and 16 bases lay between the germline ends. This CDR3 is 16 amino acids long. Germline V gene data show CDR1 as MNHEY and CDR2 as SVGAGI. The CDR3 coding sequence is TGTGCCAGCAGTTACTCGTTCAGCGGGCTTTTTTACGAGCAGTACTTC. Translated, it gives CASSYSFSGLFYEQYF.

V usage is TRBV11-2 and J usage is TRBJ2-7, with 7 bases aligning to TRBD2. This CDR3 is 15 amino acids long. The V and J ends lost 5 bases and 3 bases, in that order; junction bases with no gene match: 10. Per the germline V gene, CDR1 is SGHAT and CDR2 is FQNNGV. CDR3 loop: CASSRLVGGSYEQYF. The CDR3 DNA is TGTGCCAGCAGCCGCCTGGTGGGAGGGAGCTACGAGCAGTACTTC.

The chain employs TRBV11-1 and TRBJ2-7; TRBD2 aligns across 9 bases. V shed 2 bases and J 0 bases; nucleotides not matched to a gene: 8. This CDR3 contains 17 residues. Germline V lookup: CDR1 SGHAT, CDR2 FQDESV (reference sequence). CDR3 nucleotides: TGTGCCAGCAGCTTAATGACTAGCGGATTGAGCTCCTACGAGCAGTACTTC. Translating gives CASSLMTSGLSSYEQYF.

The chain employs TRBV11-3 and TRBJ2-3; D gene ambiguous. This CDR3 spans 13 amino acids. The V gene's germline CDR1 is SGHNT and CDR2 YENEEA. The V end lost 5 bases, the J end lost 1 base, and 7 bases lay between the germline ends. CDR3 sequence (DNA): TGTGCCAGCAGCCTTCGGGGCACAGATACGCAGTATTTT. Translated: CASSLRGTDTQYF.

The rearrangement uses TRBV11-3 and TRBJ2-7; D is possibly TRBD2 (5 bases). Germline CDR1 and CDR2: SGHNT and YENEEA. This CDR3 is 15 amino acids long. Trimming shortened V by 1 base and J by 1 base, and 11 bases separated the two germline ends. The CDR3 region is CASSLGVTRSYEQYF. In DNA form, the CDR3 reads TGTGCCAGCAGCTTAGGGGTAACTAGATCCTACGAGCAGTACTTC.

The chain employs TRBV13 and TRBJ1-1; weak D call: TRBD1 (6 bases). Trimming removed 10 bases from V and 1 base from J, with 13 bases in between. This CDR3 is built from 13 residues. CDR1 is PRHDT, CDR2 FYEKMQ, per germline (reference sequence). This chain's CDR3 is CATKPGANTEAFF. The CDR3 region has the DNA TGTGCCACCAAGCCGGGGGCGAACACTGAAGCTTTCTTT.

The CDR3 sequence is CAISEIREVAGNTIYF. The CDR3 nucleotides are TGTGCCATCAGTGAGATCAGGGAGGTGGCTGGAAACACCATATATTTT. The chain couples TRBV10-3 to TRBJ1-3; a possible D gene is TRBD1 (5 bases). CDR1 is ENHRY, CDR2 SYGVKD, per germline. The CDR3 loop spans 16 amino acids. Deletions cut 2 bases from V and 2 bases from J, with 13 bases between.

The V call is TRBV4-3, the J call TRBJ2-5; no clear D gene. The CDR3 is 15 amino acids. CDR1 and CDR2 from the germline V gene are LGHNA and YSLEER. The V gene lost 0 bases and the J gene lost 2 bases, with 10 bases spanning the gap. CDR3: CASSQDPDGQETQYF. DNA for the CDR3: TGCGCCAGCAGCCAAGATCCCGACGGACAAGAGACCCAGTACTTC.

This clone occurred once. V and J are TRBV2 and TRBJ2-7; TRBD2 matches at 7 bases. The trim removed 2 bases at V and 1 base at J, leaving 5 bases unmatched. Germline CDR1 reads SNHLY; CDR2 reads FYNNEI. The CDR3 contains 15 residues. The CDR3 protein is CASSERGVESYEQYF. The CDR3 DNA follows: TGTGCCAGCAGTGAACGGGGGGTAGAGTCCTACGAGCAGTACTTC.

The CDR3 DNA reads as TGTGCCAGCTCCCCGCGGGGGGGGCTTTTGGTAGAGACCCAGTACTTC. The encoded protein is CASSPRGGLLVETQYF. The rearrangement links TRBV18 to TRBJ2-5; 9 bases match TRBD2. J lost 4 bases, V lost 6 bases, and 12 bases had no gene match. The CDR3 is 16 residues long. The germline CDR1 and CDR2 sequences are KGHSH and LQKENI. Variable domain in full (rest from reference TRBV18 and TRBJ2-5): NAGVMQNPRHLVRRRGQEARLRCSPMKGHSHVYWYRQLPEEGLKFMVYLQKENIIDESGMPKERFSAEFPKEGPSILRIQQVVRGDSAAYFCASSPRGGLLVETQYFGPGTRLLVL.

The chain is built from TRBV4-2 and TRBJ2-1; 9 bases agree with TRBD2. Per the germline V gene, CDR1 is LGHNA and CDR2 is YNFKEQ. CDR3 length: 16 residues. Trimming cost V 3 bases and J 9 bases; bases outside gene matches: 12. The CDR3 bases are TGTGCCAGCAGCCATCCTGGGGGTAGCGGGAGTACTGAGCAGTTCTTC. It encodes CASSHPGGSGSTEQFF.

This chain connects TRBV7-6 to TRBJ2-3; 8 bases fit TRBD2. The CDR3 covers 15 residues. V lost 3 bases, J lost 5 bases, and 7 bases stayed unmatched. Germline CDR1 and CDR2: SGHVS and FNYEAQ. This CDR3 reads CASSLTGGEVDTQYF. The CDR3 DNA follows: TGTGCCAGCAGCTTGACGGGAGGGGAGGTAGATACGCAGTATTTT.

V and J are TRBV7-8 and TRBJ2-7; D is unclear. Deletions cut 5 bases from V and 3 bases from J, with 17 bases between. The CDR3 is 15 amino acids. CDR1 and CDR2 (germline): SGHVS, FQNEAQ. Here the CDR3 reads CASSRFQADGYEQYF. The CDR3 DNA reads TGTGCCAGCAGCCGGTTTCAGGCGGACGGCTACGAGCAGTACTTC.

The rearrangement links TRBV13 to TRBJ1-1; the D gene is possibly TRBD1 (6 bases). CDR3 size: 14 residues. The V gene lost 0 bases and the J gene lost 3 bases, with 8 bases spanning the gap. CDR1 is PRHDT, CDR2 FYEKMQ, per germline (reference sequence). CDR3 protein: CASSLGQGYTEAFF. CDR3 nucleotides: TGTGCCAGCAGCTTAGGGCAGGGGTACACTGAAGCTTTCTTT.

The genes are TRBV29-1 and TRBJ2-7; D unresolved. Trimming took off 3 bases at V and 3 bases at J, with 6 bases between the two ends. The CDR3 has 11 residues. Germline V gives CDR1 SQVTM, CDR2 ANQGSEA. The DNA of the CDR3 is TGCAGCGTTGAGAAGGGCTACGAGCAGTACTTC. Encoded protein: CSVEKGYEQYF.